The present T cell receptor beta chain was sequenced within a study of blood T cells in healthy people across ages. Notes on the study in general: The long-lived group displayed more naive CD4+ cells, plus higher diversity, than the aged donors did. Calculation of diversity from one million T cells yielded estimates considered to be underestimates.

PCR was performed a second time for roughly 6 to 12 cycles using a sample-barcoded 5' primer and a J-beta primer mix. Via MiXCR, TCRdb re-called the 5' RACE reads, giving one row per CDR3 protein. The sample records around 750,000 distinct CDR3 sequences, approximately 55% being singletons. Researchers report isolating at least 7 million PBMCs per sample. This clonotype was observed a few times. Its specificity is unknown. This CDR3 is built from 14 residues. With 6 bases removed from V and 0 bases from J, the gap between germline ends came to 14 bases. Per the germline V gene, CDR1 is DFQATT and CDR2 is SNEGSKA (reference sequence).

The source material was blood. This clonotype was sampled from a man older than 75 in good health. This rearrangement joins TRBV20-1 to TRBJ1-2; a possible D gene is TRBD1 (5 bases). The chain's CDR3 is CSAEGTEANYGYTF. The CDR3, as DNA: TGCAGTGCGGAAGGGACTGAAGCTAACTATGGCTACACCTTC.